Listed here are 15 T cell receptor beta chains from one sample, sequenced in a study of blood T cell repertoires in COVID-19. Using immunoSEQ multiplex PCR, the repertoire was profiled, and TCRdb retains in-frame clones only, with some absent. Among approximately 85,000 clones, 86% were seen once, and the ten largest hold 25% to 30%. What was sequenced was peripheral blood. All receptors derive from a man aged 45-65 years with active or convalescent COVID-19.

This clone has only a few counts. The chain has TRBV6-2 or TRBV6-3 and TRBJ1-5; tentative D call: TRBD1 (5 bases). V lost 6 bases to trimming and J lost 3 bases, with 9 bases between them. Germline V gene data show CDR1 as MNHEY and CDR2 as SVGEGT. The CDR3 is 13 residues long. The CDR3 loop is CASSDRFNQPQHF. DNA for the CDR3: TGTGCCAGCAGCGACAGATTCAATCAGCCCCAGCATTTT.

This clone was found a few times. The CDR3 nucleotides read TGTGCCAGCAGTGTTGGCAGGGGGATTGGAAATACGCAGTATTTT. Its protein product is CASSVGRGIGNTQYF. This chain uses TRBV2 with TRBJ2-3; 7 bases align to TRBD1. CDR1 SNHLY and CDR2 FYNNEI come from the germline V gene. With V trimmed by 4 bases and J by 7 bases, 11 bases remained unmatched. This CDR3 has 15 residues.

Here the CDR3 reads CASSEVRTENEKLFF. CDR3 bases: TGTGCCAGCAGTGAAGTCCGGACAGAGAATGAAAAACTGTTTTTT. The chain links TRBV6-1 to TRBJ1-4, with D maybe TRBD1 (6 bases). Trimming took off 1 base at V and 5 bases at J, with 11 bases between the two ends. There are 15 residues in the CDR3. Germline lookup yields CDR1 MNHNS and CDR2 SASEGT.

The rearrangement joins TRBV20-1 to TRBJ1-2; no firm D call. There are 8 residues in the CDR3. CDR1 and CDR2 from the germline V gene are DFQATT and SNEGSKA (reference sequence). This chain's CDR3 is CRNGGYTF. In nucleotides, the CDR3 is TGCAGGAACGGGGGCTACACCTTC.

This chain connects TRBV28 to TRBJ1-5; tentative D call: TRBD1 (5 bases). The CDR3 is made up of 14 amino acids. Germline CDR1 and CDR2: MDHEN and SYDVKM. V gave up 6 bases and J gave up 1 base, with 10 bases separating them. The CDR3 DNA sequence: TGTGCCAGCAGCCATGCAGGGAGCAATCAGCCCCAGCATTTT. This gives the protein CASSHAGSNQPQHF.

This chain connects TRBV7-2 to TRBJ1-3, with D possibly matching TRBD1 (6 bases). This CDR3 is built from 14 residues. V was clipped by 2 bases and J by 4 bases, with 9 bases between them. Germline V lookup: CDR1 SGHTA, CDR2 FQGNSA. As DNA, the CDR3 is TGTGCCAGCAGCTTAAGTACAGGGGGAAACACCATATATTTT. It encodes CASSLSTGGNTIYF.

This clone was observed a single time. The chain's CDR3 is CASSSRGLNIQYF. The CDR3 DNA is TGCGCCAGCAGCTCCAGGGGGCTCAACATTCAGTACTTC. The chain couples TRBV5-1 to TRBJ2-4; 8 bases align to TRBD1. This CDR3 is 13 amino acids long. With 3 bases clipped from V and 7 bases from J, the junction kept 3 bases outside the gene matches. Looked up from germline, CDR1 is SGHRS and CDR2 is YFSETQ. Supplemented by reference TRBV5-1 and TRBJ2-4, the full variable domain reads KAGVTQTPRYLIKTRGQQVTLSCSPISGHRSVSWYQQTPGQGLQFLFEYFSETQRNKGNFPGRFSGRQFSNSRSEMNVSTLELGDSALYLCASSSRGLNIQYFGAGTRLSVL.

The chain combines TRBV11-2 with TRBJ2-6, with D perhaps TRBD2 (7 bases). The germline CDR1 and CDR2 sequences are SGHAT and FQNNGV. This CDR3 has 17 amino acids. Trimming took off 7 bases at V and 0 bases at J, with 16 bases between the two ends. The CDR3 DNA sequence: TGTGCCAGCAACATGGGGGGGCGAAGCTCTGGGGCCAACGTCCTGACTTTC. Protein: CASNMGGRSSGANVLTF.

V is TRBV5-1 and J is TRBJ1-6, with 10 bases lining up with TRBD1. J gave up 5 bases and V 4 bases, and 3 bases lay outside the gene matches. Germline loops: CDR1 SGHRS, CDR2 YFSETQ. CDR3 length: 15 residues. The DNA of the CDR3 is TGCGCCAGCAGCCGGACAGGGGGAGATAATTCACCCCTCCACTTT. Amino acids: CASSRTGGDNSPLHF.

V usage is TRBV5-6 and J usage is TRBJ1-5, with D unresolved. The CDR3 runs to 13 residues. Trimming stripped 4 bases from V and 6 bases from J, with 11 bases between. Germline V lookup: CDR1 SGHDT, CDR2 YYEEEE. This CDR3 reads CASSVLGSQPQHF. The CDR3 coding sequence is TGTGCCAGCAGCGTACTCGGGAGTCAGCCCCAGCATTTT.

The V gene is TRBV28, the J gene TRBJ2-7; TRBD2 matches at 12 bases. This CDR3 comprises 15 residues. Germline trimming cut 6 bases from V and 3 bases from J; bases unmatched to any gene: 6. Germline loops: CDR1 MDHEN, CDR2 SYDVKM. The CDR3 loop is CASSPTSGSVYEQYF. The CDR3 coding sequence is TGTGCCAGCAGCCCGACTAGCGGGAGCGTCTACGAGCAGTACTTC.

V usage is TRBV24-1 and J usage is TRBJ2-1, with 7 bases lining up with TRBD1. Unmatched junction bases numbered 10, after V lost 3 bases and J lost 3 bases. From germline, CDR1 is KGHDR and CDR2 SFDVKD. The CDR3 is 17 amino acids. This chain's CDR3 is CATSDARNRGLYNEQFF. The CDR3 nucleotides are TGTGCCACCAGTGATGCTCGGAACAGGGGCCTCTACAATGAGCAGTTCTTC.

The chain carries TRBV19 and TRBJ2-7, with a tentative D call TRBD2 (6 bases). The CDR3 has 15 residues. V lost 4 bases, J lost 4 bases, and 17 bases lay in between. Germline values: CDR1 LNHDA, CDR2 SQIVND (reference sequence). The CDR3 protein is CASSTGLSFIYEQYF. CDR3 nucleotide sequence: TGTGCCAGTAGTACGGGACTCTCGTTTATTTACGAGCAGTACTTC.

This chain links TRBV6-6 with TRBJ2-3; a possible D gene is TRBD1 (5 bases). The CDR3 is made up of 14 amino acids. V was cut by 4 bases and J by 2 bases, with 10 bases left in between. Germline assignment: CDR1 MNHNY and CDR2 SVGAGI (reference sequence). The CDR3 coding sequence is TGTGCCAGCAGTTTCGGCAGGGCCACAGATACGCAGTATTTT. Translation: CASSFGRATDTQYF.

The genes are TRBV30 and TRBJ2-6, with D maybe TRBD1 (5 bases). The germline V gene has CDR1 GTSNPN and CDR2 SVGIG (reference sequence). Trimming removed 2 bases at V and 0 bases at J, with 14 bases between. The CDR3 is 17 amino acids. In DNA form, the CDR3 reads TGTGCCTGGAGTACTCAGGGTGGGATCTCTGGGGCCAACGTCCTGACTTTC. Translating it yields CAWSTQGGISGANVLTF.